The 24 T cell receptor beta chains below come from one sample, sequenced in a study of response to subunit inactivated influenza vaccine. In TCRdb, the RT-PCR reads were re-called with MiXCR into one record per CDR3 protein. The profile shows 450,000 to 600,000 distinct CDR3 sequences, approximately 7.8% of them singletons. Sequenced here: PBMCs from blood, sampled less than 30 months after vaccination. These receptors were obtained from a man aged 50 to 69 who received an inactivated influenza vaccine.

This chain connects TRBV20-1 to TRBJ2-3, with D perhaps given as TRBD1 or TRBD2 (5 bases each). The CDR3 extends over 16 amino acids. With 0 bases removed from V and 2 bases from J, the gap between germline ends came to 15 bases. The germline V gene encodes CDR1 DFQATT and CDR2 SNEGSKA (reference sequence). The CDR3 spells CSARDSGTRVTDTQYF. CDR3 sequence (DNA): TGCAGTGCTAGAGATTCCGGGACCCGTGTCACAGATACGCAGTATTTT.

This clonotype has only a few counts. CDR3 sequence (DNA): TGTGCCATCAGTGATGTCTGGAGCACAGATACGCAGTATTTT. Protein: CAISDVWSTDTQYF. The V and J genes are TRBV10-3 and TRBJ2-3; D gene ambiguous. V gave up 3 bases and J gave up 0 bases, with 7 bases separating them. Looked up from germline, CDR1 is ENHRY and CDR2 is SYGVKD. The CDR3 extends over 14 amino acids.

CDR3 DNA: TGTGCCAGCAGTTCCCGACTAGATGGGTTCTTC. Its translation: CASSSRLDGFF. This chain connects TRBV28 to TRBJ2-1, with D tentatively TRBD2 (6 bases). Germline CDR1 MDHEN, CDR2 SYDVKM. The V end was cut by 4 bases, the J end by 15 bases, with 13 bases between. The CDR3 contains 11 residues.

The chain joins TRBV9 to TRBJ2-3; D perhaps matches TRBD2 (6 bases). The CDR3 length is 15 residues. From germline, CDR1 is SGDLS and CDR2 YYNGEE. V was pared by 4 bases and J by 6 bases, with 18 bases between. For the CDR3, the DNA is TGTGCCAGCAGCCCGCGACTAGGCGACAGCGATACGCAGTATTTT. Encoded protein: CASSPRLGDSDTQYF.

The chain uses TRBV7-2 and TRBJ2-3; weak D call: TRBD2 (5 bases). The CDR3 totals 14 residues. Per the germline V gene, CDR1 is SGHTA and CDR2 is FQGNSA. The germline V and J ends were trimmed by 4 bases and 6 bases, with 14 bases remaining between them. The CDR3 protein is CASSSQAREDTQYF. The CDR3 DNA reads as TGTGCCAGCAGCTCGCAAGCTAGGGAGGATACGCAGTATTTT.

This clonotype was detected many times. The chain combines TRBV29-1 with TRBJ2-5, with a weak D call TRBD2 (7 bases). V dropped 2 bases and J dropped 0 bases, with 16 bases sitting between them. The length of the CDR3 is 16 residues. CDR1 is SQVTM, CDR2 ANQGSEA, per germline. CDR3 nucleotide sequence: TGCAGCGTTGAATGGGTGCGGGGGCCACACCAAGAGACCCAGTACTTC. Its protein product is CSVEWVRGPHQETQYF.

Many counts were recorded for this clonotype. The chain links TRBV5-1 to TRBJ2-5; D gene ambiguous. The CDR3 is 14 amino acids. Trimming left V 0 bases short and J 2 bases short, with 8 bases between. Germline assignment: CDR1 SGHRS and CDR2 YFSETQ. The CDR3 bases are TGCGCCAGCAGCTTGGAGGGTCGGCAAGAGACCCAGTACTTC. It yields the protein CASSLEGRQETQYF.

This clonotype was seen repeatedly, ten times or more. The CDR3 protein is CASSESGKGGQYF. CDR3 nucleotide sequence: TGTGCCAGCAGCGAAAGCGGAAAGGGGGGGCAGTATTTT. J is TRBJ2-3 and V is TRBV9; D possibly uses TRBD1 or TRBD2 (6 bases each). Per germline, CDR1 SGDLS and CDR2 YYNGEE. CDR3 length: 13 amino acids. V dropped 3 bases and J dropped 11 bases, with 16 bases sitting between them.

With regard to this clonotype: Its ends do not fully match the called genes, so a read error is possible. This chain uses TRBV29-1 with TRBJ1-1; possible D gene TRBD1, 6 bases. The CDR3 has 12 residues. Germline CDR1 and CDR2: SQVTM and ANQGSEA. The CDR3 reads CSVEGGGTEAFF. The CDR3 DNA follows: TGCAGCGTAGAAGGAGGGGGGACTGAAGCTTTCTTT. The full variable domain, in which reference TRBV29-1 and TRBJ1-1 provide the parts outside the CDR3, is SAVISQKPSRDICQRGTSLTIQCQVDSQVTMMFWYRQQPGQSLTLIATANQGSEATYESGFVIDKFPISRPNLTFSTLTVSNMSPEDSSIYLCSVEGGGTEAFFGQGTRLTVV.

The chain links TRBV30 to TRBJ2-3; D uncertain. The length of the CDR3 is 12 residues. V dropped 2 bases and J dropped 4 bases, with 7 bases sitting between them. From germline, CDR1 is GTSNPN and CDR2 SVGIG (reference sequence). Here the CDR3 reads CAWSLGADTQYF. DNA of the CDR3: TGTGCCTGGAGTCTTGGGGCAGATACGCAGTATTTT.

This clonotype appeared many times. This chain links TRBV11-2 with TRBJ2-1, with D possibly being TRBD1 (5 bases). The CDR3 length is 11 residues. The V end was cut by 1 base, the J end by 11 bases, with 6 bases between. From germline, CDR1 is SGHAT and CDR2 FQNNGV. The CDR3, as DNA: TGTGCCAGCAGCTTAGGACAGCAGCAGTTCTTC. Its protein is CASSLGQQQFF.

In its sample, this clonotype was seen a few times. The V gene is TRBV6-5, the J gene TRBJ2-4, with no clear D. V was trimmed by 6 bases and J by 5 bases, leaving 8 bases between them. The CDR3 runs to 12 residues. Germline V gene sequence: CDR1 MNHEY, CDR2 SVGAGI. The CDR3 loop is CASRTSQNIQYF. As DNA, the CDR3 is TGTGCCAGCAGAACATCACAAAACATTCAGTACTTC.

This clonotype was observed a handful of times. This chain uses TRBV5-1 with TRBJ2-6; D not certain. The V gene lost 6 bases and the J gene lost 4 bases, with 11 bases spanning the gap. The CDR3 loop spans 14 amino acids. Looked up from germline, CDR1 is SGHRS and CDR2 is YFSETQ. Here the CDR3 reads CASTQDSGANVLTF. Here the CDR3 DNA reads TGCGCCAGCACCCAGGATTCGGGGGCCAACGTCCTGACTTTC.

This clonotype was counted a few times. The J gene is TRBJ2-1, the V gene TRBV5-1; D might be TRBD2 (6 bases). The CDR3 runs to 15 residues. Trimming removed 0 bases from V and 5 bases from J, with 12 bases in between. The V gene's germline CDR1 is SGHRS and CDR2 YFSETQ. CDR3 sequence: CASSLGVAADNEQFF. Written as DNA, the CDR3 is TGCGCCAGCAGCTTGGGAGTAGCGGCTGACAATGAGCAGTTCTTC.

The chain links TRBV20-1 to TRBJ2-5; 7 bases line up with TRBD2. V shed 5 bases, J shed 5 bases, and the junction held 2 bases outside the gene matches. There are 11 residues in the CDR3. The germline V gene has CDR1 DFQATT and CDR2 SNEGSKA (reference sequence). The CDR3 reads CSAEGGETQYF. The CDR3 DNA is TGCAGTGCTGAGGGAGGGGAGACCCAGTACTTC.

The gene calls are TRBV6-2 or TRBV6-3 and TRBJ2-7; 8 nucleotides match TRBD1. The CDR3 is 17 residues long. CDR1 is MNHEY, CDR2 SVGEGT, per germline. The J segment lost 4 bases and the V segment lost 4 bases, leaving 15 bases of the junction unmatched. The CDR3 loop is CASSSRDRFSYGYEQYF. The DNA of the CDR3 is TGTGCCAGCAGTTCCCGGGACAGGTTCTCTTACGGATACGAGCAGTACTTC.

This clonotype appeared many times. The V gene is TRBV27, the J gene TRBJ2-1; 7 bases fit TRBD2. Trimming cost V 2 bases and J 3 bases; bases outside gene matches: 4. The CDR3 extends over 15 amino acids. The germline CDR1 and CDR2 sequences are MNHEY and SMNVEV (reference sequence). Here the CDR3 reads CASSLRGGSYNEQFF. In DNA form, the CDR3 reads TGTGCCAGCAGTTTACGTGGCGGGAGCTACAATGAGCAGTTCTTC.

This clonotype was seen at least ten times. The chain recombines TRBV7-2 with TRBJ2-3; no reliable D call. The germline gives CDR1 SGHTA, CDR2 FQGNSA. The V end was cut by 1 base, the J end by 6 bases, with 11 bases between. CDR3 length: 14 amino acids. The CDR3: CASSLGPATDTQYF. The CDR3 DNA sequence: TGTGCCAGCAGCTTAGGACCGGCAACGGATACGCAGTATTTT.

This clonotype was observed many times. The rearrangement uses TRBV12-3 or TRBV12-4 and TRBJ2-3, with a weak D call TRBD2 (6 bases). V was clipped by 6 bases and J by 4 bases, with 17 bases between them. CDR3 length: 15 amino acids. The CDR3 sequence: CASSKLALVPDTQYF. CDR3 DNA: TGTGCCAGCAGCAAACTAGCCCTAGTACCAGATACGCAGTATTTT.

This clonotype was counted only a few times. V gene TRBV20-1 combines with J gene TRBJ2-1; possible D gene TRBD2, 6 bases. Germline lookup yields CDR1 DFQATT and CDR2 SNEGSKA (reference sequence). CDR3 length equals 14 residues. V dropped 2 bases and J dropped 9 bases, with 17 bases sitting between them. The CDR3 loop reads CSARRAGPGSEQFF. CDR3 nucleotides: TGCAGTGCTAGAAGGGCGGGACCAGGCAGTGAGCAGTTCTTC.

Regarding this clonotype: Possible read error: a much larger clone is one base away. The genes are TRBV20-1 and TRBJ1-5; a weak D match, TRBD1 (5 bases). The CDR3 runs 14 residues. Germline CDR1 is DFQATT and CDR2 is SNEGSKA (reference sequence). The CDR3 DNA sequence: TGCAGTGCTAGTTCAGGGTTAAGCAATAAGCCCCAGCATTTT. Translated, it gives CSASSGLSNKPQHF.

This chain links TRBV12-3 or TRBV12-4 with TRBJ2-5; D unresolved. V was shortened by 7 bases and J by 5 bases, with 11 bases between the two germline ends. This CDR3 is 12 amino acids long. Here the CDR3 reads CASTLSGETQYF. The CDR3 nucleotides read TGTGCCAGCACTTTGTCAGGCGAGACCCAGTACTTC.

The chain carries TRBV5-1 and TRBJ2-1; no definite D call. Germline CDR1 and CDR2: SGHRS and YFSETQ. The CDR3 has 16 amino acids. The V end was cut by 0 bases, the J end by 6 bases, with 16 bases between. The CDR3 sequence is CASSLGGVFSGNEQFF. The CDR3 coding sequence is TGCGCCAGCAGCTTGGGAGGTGTATTTTCGGGCAATGAGCAGTTCTTC.

This clonotype was observed many times. This sequence joins TRBV18 and TRBJ2-2; 8 bases are a match to TRBD1. Trimming at V came to 5 bases and at J to 0 bases, leaving 5 bases not matched to a gene. The CDR3 consists of 16 residues. Germline V gene lookup returns CDR1 KGHSH and CDR2 LQKENI. The CDR3 nucleotides read TGTGCCAGCTCAAGAGGACAGGGAACGAACACCGGGGAGCTGTTTTTT. Translated, it gives CASSRGQGTNTGELFF.